This TCR beta chain was captured by sequencing in a study of blood T cell repertoires in COVID-19 (dated by TCRdb to between 2020 and 2021). As for the study more broadly: Samples covering the acute and convalescent phases of COVID-19 were provided by collaborators in the United States, Italy and Spain. Subjects who had been exposed to COVID-19, were actively infected with it, or had recovered from it provided the deeply sampled blood TCRbeta repertoires that made up the dataset. The material from the prospective study consisted of cDNA or gDNA derived from T cells, B-cell-depleted T cells, or PBMCs. Samples were obtained from the ongoing ImmuneRACE study (first 160 participants) and from some 1,300 subjects provided by 6 global collaborators. Where HLA class I and class II types were available, the types were taken from metadata supplied by the sample provider, not from assay-based typing. The repertoires were released in a freely available public database intended as a resource for research on the immune response to SARS-CoV-2. The sample metadata nearly always contained a de-identified subject ID, COVID-19 status, age in years and sex. The study at large found these results: The quantity of clinical and demographic metadata differed by source and by participant and was supplied without curation.

CDR1 is given as KGHSY and CDR2 as FQNENV, both from the germline V gene. Its CDR3 holds 14 amino acids, cysteine through phenylalanine. Of all the DNA, just the CDR3 is kept, 42 bases in frame from base 1. Ends trimmed: V by 4 bases, J by 0 bases; bases unmatched to a gene: 2. The collaborating institutions used their own protocols to collect whole blood in K2EDTA tubes. For TCRbeta analysis, collaborator samples were shipped as frozen whole blood, as isolated PBMCs, or as DNA extracted from either sample type. TCRbeta CDR3 regions were amplified from genomic DNA using the immunoSEQ Assay, a bias-controlled multiplex PCR. The authors' pipeline ran thus. Within the assay, amplification of reference gene primers was used to estimate how many nucleated cells each sample contained. To quantify the absolute abundance of each unique TCRbeta CDR3 rearrangement, sequence reads were collapsed and filtered. For each sample, productive Simpson clonality was calculated by taking the square root of Simpson's diversity index across productive rearrangements. In TCRdb, the immuneACCESS table is reduced to in-frame sequences with V and J assigned. These tables do not hold every clone; where another copy was compared, an unresolved V gene accounts for under half, and the others remain unexplained. That table is the source of V, J and clone size, and D and trimming were worked out from the DNA. Present in this sample are roughly 250,000 clones, around 87% of which were seen just once. 2.3% of the sample lies in the top ten.

About this clone itself: The clone's antigen remains unknown. Base qualities are not at hand, and no much larger clone is one base apart.

The sample taken for sequencing was peripheral blood. The clonotype originates from a woman aged 50 to 60 with acute or convalescent COVID-19. Rearrangement joined TRBV16 to TRBJ1-2, with 7 bases in between that match TRBD1. The CDR3 loop reads CASSLGQANYGYTF. The nucleotide sequence reads TGTGCCAGCAGCCTCGGACAGGCTAACTATGGCTACACCTTC. The CDR3, completed at both ends by the reference TRBV16 and TRBJ1-2 genes, gives the full variable domain GEEVAQTPKHLVRGEGQKAKLYCAPIKGHSYVFWYQQVLKNEFKFLISFQNENVFDETGMPKERFSAKCLPNSPCSLEIQATKLEDSAVYFCASSLGQANYGYTFGSGTRLTVV.